This TCR beta chain was recorded in a study of T cells in Graves' hyperthyroidism and ophthalmopathy (dated by TCRdb to 2018 to 2020). At the level of the whole study: Peripheral blood samples were taken at the time of initial diagnosis, prior to any treatment. To identify TCR V-J signatures that set the groups apart, the researchers used a discovery cohort of about a hundred patients, made up of around 40 with Graves' ophthalmopathy and some 55 with stable Graves' hyperthyroidism. An independent validation cohort of around 19 hyperthyroidism patients and more than 15 patients who later progressed to ophthalmopathy tested prospective prediction of ophthalmopathy. The 100 or so discovery patients were randomly split 7:3 into training and test sets. The study also compared thyroid tissue and blood T-cell repertoires from more than five Graves' hyperthyroidism patients. Once sampling was done, hyperthyroidism patients were given methimazole at a starting dose of 30 mg daily, whereas ophthalmopathy patients were given high-dose intravenous methylprednisolone. The paper reports TCR Vbeta CDR3 sequencing of roughly 140 peripheral blood samples: some 41 ophthalmopathy, 70 to 85 hyperthyroidism and approximately 17 progressor patients. Paper-wide results and their limitations: Ophthalmopathy was separated from stable hyperthyroidism by a 13 V-J signature model, with approximately 85% sensitivity and about 81% specificity obtained in cross-validation and 80%/75% obtained in testing. No statistical method was used to fix the sample size in advance, and group allocation was not hidden from the investigators. In validation, the model predicted progression to ophthalmopathy a median of roughly 6.1 months before onset, with 70% to 71% sensitivity and about 75% specificity. Most expanded thyroid clonotypes (frequency above 0.001) were also detected in blood, suggesting blood repertoires may reflect thyroid immune responses.

For this clonotype: Its antigen remains undetermined. Base-call qualities are not available, and no considerably larger clone is one nucleotide away.

Hyperthyroidism patients were aged 18 to 65 years and newly diagnosed, with disease duration of less than 2 months. Any patient with an uncontrolled infection, another autoimmune disease, pregnancy or lactation was excluded. Diagnoses were based on clinical symptoms, serum thyroxine and TRAb, thyroid ultrasound and orbital computed tomography. Blood from progressor patients was collected at the time of first diagnosis with hyperthyroidism, before any ophthalmopathy symptoms had appeared. Ficoll-Paque density gradient centrifugation was used to isolate PBMCs from about 9 ml of fresh peripheral blood. Patients classed as progressors first received a Graves' hyperthyroidism diagnosis and then went on to develop ophthalmopathy during follow-up. Total RNA was extracted using Trizol reagent, and RNA quality was assessed on an Agilent 2100 Bioanalyzer. The junction carries 17 bases between V and J, which are trimmed by 7 bases and 5 bases respectively. The CDR3 contains 14 residues, cysteine and phenylalanine counted. CDR3 DNA only is kept here, 42 bases in frame from base 1. CDR1 and CDR2, looked up from the germline V gene, are MNHEY and SVGEGT.

TCR beta CDR3 regions were amplified from RNA transcripts. For the first round of RT-PCR on the TCR CDR3, the HTBI primer set was used together with the Qiagen OneStep RT-PCR kit. The libraries were constructed in a second round of multiplex PCR and then size-selected and purified. Sequencing of the libraries was done on an Illumina HiSeq2000 using paired-end 100 bp reads. The original pipeline was this. Raw data were processed with SOAPnuke, discarding reads with adapters, uncalled bases, mean Phred below 15, or no exact constant-primer or identifier match. High-quality paired reads were merged with COPE v1.2.5, and unique nucleotide sequences were defined as clonotypes. MiTCR v1.1 was used to align clonotypes to the IMGT TRBV, TRBD and TRBJ reference segments. Only V-J combinations with frequency above 0.0001, covering roughly 99% of repertoires, were analysed. The TCS score was defined as the ratio of F50 (clonal expansion) to E x V (chaos), calculated using BLOSUM62-based TCRdist between CDR3 peptides within each V-J. Welch's t-statistics and random forest reduced 514 V-J features to 10 to 15, which were used in a naive Bayes classifier (R e1071). TCRdb reanalyzed the raw reads on its own, using fastp at Q25 for trimming and MiXCR for clone calling, and kept in-frame beta chains. Rows matching on CDR3 protein sequence are summarized as one entry with the most common DNA and genes. These V and J calls originate from TCRdb's pipeline instead of the authors' own analysis. Counted in this sample were 350,000 to 450,000 distinct CDR3 sequences; approximately 17% of them appeared once. In total, the top ten clones hold 34% of the sample.

The receptor's source is a woman in her 30s with Graves' hyperthyroidism that later progressed to Graves' ophthalmopathy. The chain joins TRBV6-2 or TRBV6-3 to TRBJ2-5, with TRBD1 tentatively as D gene (6 bases match). The sequenced sample consisted of blood. The CDR3 sequence is CASNSQGWVETQYF. DNA sequence: TGTGCCAGCAATTCACAGGGATGGGTGGAGACCCAGTACTTC.